This T cell receptor beta chain comes out of a study of blood T cell repertoires in COVID-19. Study summary: The cDNA or gDNA used as material had been derived from T cells, B-cell-depleted T cells, or PBMCs.

The V gene lost 0 bases and the J gene lost 3 bases, with 14 bases spanning the gap. The germline CDR1 and CDR2 sequences are GTSNPN and SVGIG (reference sequence). The CDR3 contains 16 residues. Authors' data handling: Amplification of reference gene primers was used by the study to estimate nucleated cell counts. Libraries were prepared by immunoSEQ multiplex PCR; TCRdb keeps only in-frame clonotypes and omits some of them. V and J calls and clone size follow that table, whereas D and trimming were derived from the DNA. This sample carries more than 35,000 clones, around 81% of them seen once, and the ten largest clones take roughly 48%.

The receptor's source is a woman of 80 years or more with acute or convalescent COVID-19. Input material: peripheral blood. The rearrangement links TRBV30 to TRBJ1-4, with D perhaps TRBD1 (5 bases). The CDR3 region is CAWSVDLPGANEKLFF. The CDR3 DNA sequence: TGTGCCTGGAGTGTAGACCTCCCGGGGGCTAATGAAAAACTGTTTTTT.